Listed below are T cell receptor beta chains from one sample, sequenced in a study of CD8 T cells in Susac syndrome. TCRdb redid the calling of the immunoSEQ multiplex PCR reads with MiXCR, one entry per CDR3 protein. The sample holds some 200,000 distinct CDR3 sequences, roughly 96% seen once. Sequencing was carried out using CD4+ T cells from PBMCs. All receptors derive from a human donor with multiple sclerosis. Each CDR3 is given with its conserved first and last residue. Each record gives: CDR3 protein, CDR3 DNA, J gene, V gene, D gene, clone size. A D gene is named only where the DNA matches it firmly. Clone size is stated in some rows and not others, as once, few, many or a class when expanded.

CASSFSDRARGEQYF,TGTGCCAGCAGTTTCTCCGACAGGGCCCGGGGCGAGCAGTACTTC,TRBJ2-7,TRBV27,TRBD1,-
CASTHGNSYEQYF,TGTGCCAGCACCCACGGGAACTCCTACGAGCAGTACTTC,TRBJ2-7,TRBV28,-,-
CASSFTQPGQGYEQYF,TGTGCCAGCAGTTTCACACAGCCGGGACAGGGCTACGAGCAGTACTTC,TRBJ2-7,TRBV27,TRBD1,-
CASSQFPPRRGTNTGELFF,TGCGCCAGCAGCCAATTCCCCCCCCGCAGAGGGACGAACACCGGGGAGCTGTTTTTT,TRBJ2-2,TRBV4-1,-,-
CASSSTPGTGYNEQFF,TGTGCCAGCAGCTCGACACCCGGGACAGGGTACAATGAGCAGTTCTTC,TRBJ2-1,TRBV7-2,TRBD1,once
CASSFPQGGGATGANVLTF,TGTGCCAGCAGCTTCCCCCAGGGAGGGGGCGCTACTGGGGCCAACGTCCTGACTTTC,TRBJ2-6,TRBV7-9,-,-
CSVEAQGRYEQYF,TGCAGCGTTGAAGCCCAGGGGCGCTACGAGCAGTACTTC,TRBJ2-7,TRBV29-1,-,-
CSARQGSPEQYF,TGCAGCGCCAGACAGGGGAGTCCCGAGCAGTACTTC,TRBJ2-7,TRBV29-1,TRBD1,-
CASSPWQREKKQYF,TGTGCCAGCAGCCCCTGGCAGCGGGAGAAGAAGCAGTACTTC,TRBJ2-7,TRBV27,TRBD2,-
CAWTQGSGGYTF,TGTGCCTGGACACAGGGTAGCGGTGGCTACACCTTC,TRBJ1-2,TRBV30,-,-
CASSLAGGDTDTQYF,TGCGCCAGCAGCTTGGCTGGCGGGGACACAGATACGCAGTATTTT,TRBJ2-3,TRBV5-1,-,-
CASSQTTSGGSTDTQYF,TGTGCCAGCAGCCAAACAACTAGCGGGGGTAGCACAGATACGCAGTATTTT,TRBJ2-3,TRBV4-2,TRBD2,-
CASSQTGTGNPWGYTF,TGTGCCAGCTCACAAACCGGGACAGGGAATCCCTGGGGCTACACCTTC,TRBJ1-2,TRBV18,TRBD1,-
CASNPLHRGDTQYF,TGCGCCAGCAATCCCCTTCACAGGGGGGATACGCAGTATTTT,TRBJ2-3,TRBV23-1,TRBD1,-
CASSQTRRGYGYTF,TGTGCCAGCAGCCAAACAAGACGGGGCTATGGCTACACCTTC,TRBJ1-2,TRBV3-1,-,-
CSARGASGMETQYF,TGCAGTGCTAGAGGGGCTAGCGGGATGGAGACCCAGTACTTC,TRBJ2-5,TRBV20-1,TRBD2,-
CASSRNGQNNSPLHF,TGTGCCAGCAGCCGAAACGGGCAAAATAATTCACCCCTCCACTTT,TRBJ1-6,TRBV6-5,-,-
CATSQYGETQYF,TGTGCCACCAGTCAATATGGTGAGACCCAGTACTTC,TRBJ2-5,TRBV24-1,-,-
CSARRGRDTEAFF,TGCAGTGCTAGAAGGGGGCGTGACACTGAAGCTTTCTTT,TRBJ1-1,TRBV20-1,TRBD1,-
CSRGDPMATQYF,TGCAGTAGAGGGGACCCAATGGCGACCCAGTACTTC,TRBJ2-5,TRBV29-1,-,-
CAWSYLSPGYTF,TGTGCCTGGAGTTATTTGTCACCTGGCTACACCTTC,TRBJ1-2,TRBV30,-,-
CASSYRKNTEAFF,TGTGCCAGCAGTTATAGGAAGAACACTGAAGCTTTCTTT,TRBJ1-1,TRBV6-5,-,-
CSVAGEETQYF,TGCAGCGTCGCGGGAGAAGAGACCCAGTACTTC,TRBJ2-5,TRBV29-1,TRBD2,-